These 27 T cell receptor beta chains originate from one sample sequenced in a study of blood T cell repertoires in COVID-19. Sequencing used immunoSEQ multiplex PCR; TCRdb keeps in-frame clones, though not all of them. This sample has about 320,000 clones; roughly 89% occur once, and the top ten carry about 5%. The specimen sequenced was PBMCs or T cells enriched from blood (not recorded which). These receptors originate from a man in his 60s who had recovered from COVID-19.

The V call is TRBV18, the J call TRBJ2-1; the match to TRBD2 covers 15 bases. Germline trimming cut 3 bases from V and 10 bases from J; bases unmatched to any gene: 4. The CDR3 is made up of 15 amino acids. The germline V gene encodes CDR1 KGHSH and CDR2 LQKENI. This CDR3 reads CASSPAGTSGREQFF. CDR3 in DNA: TGTGCCAGCTCACCTGCCGGGACTAGCGGGAGGGAGCAGTTCTTC.

The rearrangement links TRBV4-2 to TRBJ2-7; 9 positions agree with TRBD1. The germline CDR1 and CDR2 sequences are LGHNA and YNFKEQ. CDR3 size: 17 residues. V trimming: 5 bases; J trimming: 2 bases; junction bases outside the gene matches: 13. CDR3 region: CASSFDDRGVETYEQYF. The CDR3 bases are TGTGCCAGCAGCTTCGATGACAGGGGGGTGGAGACCTACGAGCAGTACTTC.

The V call is TRBV2, the J call TRBJ2-5; no definite D call. This CDR3 is built from 12 residues. The V gene's germline CDR1 is SNHLY and CDR2 FYNNEI. V lost 3 bases and J 1 base, leaving 3 bases between the germline ends. CDR3 coding DNA: TGTGCCAGCAGTGAGGCCCAAGAGACCCAGTACTTC. Translation gives CASSEAQETQYF. The full variable domain, with the rest looked up from reference TRBV2 and TRBJ2-5, is EPEVTQTPSHQVTQMGQEVILRCVPISNHLYFYWYRQILGQKVEFLVSFYNNEISEKSEIFDDQFSVERPDGSNFTLKIRSTKLEDSAMYFCASSEAQETQYFGPGTRLLVL.

The rearrangement links TRBV2 to TRBJ1-4; 8 nucleotides align to TRBD1. The CDR3 consists of 15 residues. The J segment lost 4 bases and the V segment lost 6 bases, leaving 7 bases of the junction unmatched. Germline V gene data show CDR1 as SNHLY and CDR2 as FYNNEI. The CDR3 DNA is TGTGCCAGCAGGAGACAGGACAGGGTTAATGAAAAACTGTTTTTT. It translates to CASRRQDRVNEKLFF.

This chain connects TRBV19 to TRBJ2-3, with 7 bases aligning to TRBD2. CDR3 size: 16 residues. The ends lost 3 bases at V and 2 bases at J; junction bases unmatched: 8. Germline V lookup: CDR1 LNHDA, CDR2 SQIVND (reference sequence). The CDR3, as DNA: TGTGCCAGTAGTATTGGGGGGGTCAGGGCCACAGATACGCAGTATTTT. This gives the protein CASSIGGVRATDTQYF.

CDR3 DNA sequence: TGTGCCAGCAGCTTCGGGACAGCCTCCTACAATGAGCAGTTCTTC. Its protein is CASSFGTASYNEQFF. The chain carries TRBV7-3 and TRBJ2-1, with TRBD1 matching 7 bases. V trimming: 3 bases; J trimming: 0 bases; junction bases outside the gene matches: 2. The CDR3 sequence is 15 residues long. The germline V gene has CDR1 SGHTA and CDR2 FQGTGA.

This clone was observed a few times. Other nucleotide sequences from this sample produce the same CDR3. The rearrangement links TRBV28 to TRBJ1-5; D gene uncertain. Germline V gene data show CDR1 as MDHEN and CDR2 as SYDVKM. Trimming pared 6 bases from V and 2 bases from J, leaving 2 bases between. The length of the CDR3 is 11 residues. The CDR3 sequence is CASSGNQPQHF. The CDR3 DNA reads as TGTGCCAGCAGCGGCAATCAGCCCCAGCATTTT.

V and J are TRBV5-6 and TRBJ1-6; D remains ambiguous. The V gene's germline CDR1 is SGHDT and CDR2 YYEEEE. Deletions cut 4 bases from V and 10 bases from J, with 15 bases between. The CDR3 runs to 14 residues. The CDR3 nucleotides read TGTGCCAGCAGCCGAGCGGCGGCGCGATCACCCCTCCACTTT. Amino acids: CASSRAAARSPLHF.

This rearrangement joins TRBV28 to TRBJ1-4; D unresolved. CDR1 is MDHEN, CDR2 SYDVKM, per germline. V gave up 7 bases and J gave up 7 bases, with 10 bases separating them. CDR3 size: 12 residues. The CDR3 reads CASTDPSEKLFF. For the CDR3, the DNA is TGTGCCAGCACTGATCCCAGTGAAAAACTGTTTTTT.

This chain connects TRBV11-2 to TRBJ2-3; a possible D gene is TRBD2 (5 bases). Germline lookup yields CDR1 SGHAT and CDR2 FQNNGV. This CDR3 comprises 13 residues. V lost 6 bases and J lost 6, with 13 bases in between. Here the CDR3 DNA reads TGTGCCAGCAGATTTAGCGTCCCGGATACGCAGTATTTT. Translating it yields CASRFSVPDTQYF. The variable domain in full, with the rest retrieved from reference TRBV11-2 and TRBJ2-3, is EAGVAQSPRYKIIEKRQSVAFWCNPISGHATLYWYQQILGQGPKLLIQFQNNGVVDDSQLPKDRFSAERLKGVDSTLKIQPAKLEDSAVYLCASRFSVPDTQYFGPGTRLTVL.

The chain couples TRBV20-1 to TRBJ2-1, with TRBD2 matching 9 bases. Trimming at V came to 3 bases and at J to 8 bases, leaving 8 bases not matched to a gene. CDR1 and CDR2 from the germline V gene are DFQATT and SNEGSKA (reference sequence). The CDR3 contains 14 residues. CDR3 nucleotide sequence: TGCAGTGCTAGTGGCGGGAGGGCCAATGATGAGCAGTTCTTC. Translation: CSASGGRANDEQFF.

The genes are TRBV7-9 and TRBJ2-7, with D unclear. Looked up from germline, CDR1 is SEHNR and CDR2 is FQNEAQ (reference sequence). V dropped 6 bases and J dropped 5 bases, with 8 bases sitting between them. The CDR3 runs 11 residues. This CDR3 reads CASSSRDEQYF. In DNA form, the CDR3 reads TGTGCCAGCAGTAGTCGGGACGAGCAGTACTTC.

The CDR3 nucleotides are TGTGCCAGCAGCTTAACGTATAGCGGGAGGGCCTCCGAGCAGTACTTC. Translating it yields CASSLTYSGRASEQYF. V usage is TRBV7-3 and J usage is TRBJ2-7, with 11 bases fitting TRBD2. The germline CDR1 and CDR2 sequences are SGHTA and FQGTGA. Trimming at V came to 0 bases and at J to 6 bases, leaving 7 bases not matched to a gene. This CDR3 region has 16 residues.

V and J are TRBV28 and TRBJ1-2; 8 nucleotides line up with TRBD1. This CDR3 contains 13 residues. Germline V gives CDR1 MDHEN, CDR2 SYDVKM. V dropped 11 bases and J dropped 2; count of bases not matched to a gene: 7. This CDR3 is CAARGRTNYGYTF. The CDR3 nucleotides are TGTGCCGCCAGGGGGCGGACGAACTATGGCTACACCTTC.

The J gene is TRBJ2-1, the V gene TRBV11-2, with 14 nucleotides matching TRBD2. CDR3 size: 17 residues. Germline lookup yields CDR1 SGHAT and CDR2 FQNNGV. V was pared by 5 bases and J by 7 bases, with 10 bases of the junction left unmatched. In DNA form, the CDR3 reads TGTGCCAGCAGCCACAGACTAGCGGGAGGGCGGGCAAATGAGCAGTTCTTC. Amino acids: CASSHRLAGGRANEQFF.

The chain uses TRBV7-2 and TRBJ1-3; D possibly corresponds to TRBD1 (6 bases). V shed 2 bases and J shed 4 bases, with 15 bases lying between them. The germline V gene has CDR1 SGHTA and CDR2 FQGNSA. This CDR3 comprises 16 residues. The DNA of the CDR3 is TGTGCCAGCAGCTTAAGTGGCGGGGGCGCAGGAAACACCATATATTTT. This gives the protein CASSLSGGGAGNTIYF.

The rearrangement uses TRBV9 and TRBJ2-4, with 7 bases that match TRBD2. The V gene end was trimmed by 0 bases and the J gene end by 8 bases; junction bases not matched to a gene: 8. Germline V lookup: CDR1 SGDLS, CDR2 YYNGEE. CDR3 length equals 15 residues. The CDR3 DNA reads as TGTGCCAGCAGCGTAGGTTCAGGGAGGGAATACATTCAGTACTTC. This codes for CASSVGSGREYIQYF.

V and J are TRBV29-1 and TRBJ2-1; 7 bases agree with TRBD1. Germline CDR1 and CDR2: SQVTM and ANQGSEA. The V segment lost 2 bases and the J segment 0 bases; nucleotides outside the gene matches: 7. The CDR3 runs to 16 residues. The CDR3 region is CSVEYGQADSYNEQFF. The CDR3 DNA follows: TGCAGCGTTGAATACGGACAGGCGGACTCCTACAATGAGCAGTTCTTC.

The CDR3 nucleotides read TGTGCCAGCAGCGCCCAGGGACTAGCGGGGGCCACAGATACGCAGTATTTT. It encodes CASSAQGLAGATDTQYF. The chain recombines TRBV9 with TRBJ2-3; 14 bases align to TRBD2. CDR3 length: 17 residues. V was clipped by 3 bases and J by 2 bases; unmatched bases: 5. CDR1 and CDR2 from the germline V gene are SGDLS and YYNGEE.

The gene calls are TRBV29-1 and TRBJ2-5, with a weak D call TRBD2 (6 bases). V was trimmed by 3 bases and J by 5 bases, leaving 13 bases between them. CDR3 size: 13 residues. Per the germline V gene, CDR1 is SQVTM and CDR2 is ANQGSEA. Written as DNA, the CDR3 is TGCAGCGTTGAGAGGGGACGGGGGGAGACCCAGTACTTC. Translating gives CSVERGRGETQYF.

CDR3 residues: CASTPGVLLRTQYF. The CDR3 bases are TGTGCCAGCACCCCAGGGGTGTTGTTACGGACCCAGTACTTC. This chain joins TRBV28 and TRBJ2-5; the D gene is possibly TRBD1 (6 bases). The CDR3 covers 14 residues. Germline lookup yields CDR1 MDHEN and CDR2 SYDVKM. V lost 7 bases, J lost 7 bases, and 19 bases lay in between.

The V and J genes are TRBV5-6 and TRBJ2-1; 8 bases agree with TRBD2. The CDR3 spans 15 residues. The germline gives CDR1 SGHDT, CDR2 YYEEEE. The trim removed 0 bases at V and 2 bases at J, leaving 1 base unmatched. The CDR3 DNA is TGTGCCAGCAGCTTGGACGGGAGGGCCTACAATGAGCAGTTCTTC. It translates to CASSLDGRAYNEQFF.

The chain carries TRBV6-5 and TRBJ1-1; possibly TRBD1 for D (6 bases). The CDR3 is made up of 13 amino acids. With 5 bases removed from V and 13 bases from J, the gap between germline ends came to 20 bases. The germline V gene encodes CDR1 MNHEY and CDR2 SVGAGI. CDR3 region: CASSPGQTSGDFF. The CDR3 DNA reads TGTGCCAGCAGTCCCGGACAGACATCAGGGGATTTCTTT.

V gene TRBV4-2 combines with J gene TRBJ2-7, with 13 nucleotides matching TRBD2. The CDR3 has 16 amino acids. The ends lost 2 bases at V and 2 bases at J; junction bases unmatched: 3. Germline CDR1 reads LGHNA; CDR2 reads YNFKEQ. In DNA, the CDR3 is TGTGCCAGCAGCCAACAACTAGCGGGAGGGCCCTACGAGCAGTACTTC. Translated, it gives CASSQQLAGGPYEQYF.

This chain uses TRBV6-1 with TRBJ1-6; no firm D call. Germline V gene lookup returns CDR1 MNHNS and CDR2 SASEGT. The CDR3 contains 14 residues. With 3 bases removed from V and 6 bases from J, the gap between germline ends came to 9 bases. CDR3 residues: CASSEGSLNSPLHF. DNA of the CDR3: TGTGCCAGCAGTGAGGGCAGTCTTAATTCACCCCTCCACTTT.

The chain recombines TRBV11-2 with TRBJ2-3; D uncertain. The germline V gene has CDR1 SGHAT and CDR2 FQNNGV. The CDR3 spans 13 residues. V was cut by 1 base and J by 2 bases, with 4 bases left in between. CDR3 amino acids: CASSLVHTDTQYF. Written as DNA, the CDR3 is TGTGCCAGCAGCTTAGTACACACAGATACGCAGTATTTT.

This chain joins TRBV19 and TRBJ1-1; tentatively, D is TRBD1 (6 bases). CDR1 is LNHDA, CDR2 SQIVND, per germline (reference sequence). CDR3 size: 14 residues. With 6 bases removed from V and 4 bases from J, the gap between germline ends came to 15 bases. The CDR3 DNA sequence: TGTGCCAGTAGCCGAGGGGGTTTCGCCACTGAAGCTTTCTTT. Its translation: CASSRGGFATEAFF.